This TCR beta chain was captured by sequencing in a study of cytomegalovirus exposure and HLA in healthy donors. PCR amplification relied on 60 Vbeta primers (plus 13 Jbeta primers). Only in-frame clones appear in the TCRdb table, and some are missing; sequencing was by immunoSEQ multiplex PCR. The repertoire holds approximately 160,000 clones, with roughly 80% as singletons. The CDR3 is 14 amino acids. The V and J ends lost 7 bases and 4 bases respectively, with 16 bases between them. Germline CDR1 reads LNHDA; CDR2 reads SQIVND (reference sequence). Source material: PBMCs. V gene TRBV19 combines with J gene TRBJ1-1; D may be TRBD1 (6 bases). This sequence was found in a woman between 50 and 59 years old in good health and CMV-seropositive. The CDR3 loop reads CASKSPGDPTEAFF. The DNA of the CDR3 is TGTGCCAGTAAATCTCCAGGGGACCCCACTGAAGCTTTCTTT.